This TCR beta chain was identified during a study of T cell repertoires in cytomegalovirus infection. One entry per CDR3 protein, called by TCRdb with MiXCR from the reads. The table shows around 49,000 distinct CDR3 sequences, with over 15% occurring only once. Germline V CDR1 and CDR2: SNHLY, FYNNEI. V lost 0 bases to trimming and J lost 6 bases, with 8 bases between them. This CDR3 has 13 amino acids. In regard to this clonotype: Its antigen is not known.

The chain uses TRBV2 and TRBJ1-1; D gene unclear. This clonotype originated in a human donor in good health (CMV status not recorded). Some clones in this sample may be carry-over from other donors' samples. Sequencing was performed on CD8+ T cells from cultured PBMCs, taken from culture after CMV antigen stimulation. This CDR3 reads CASSEAISAEAFF. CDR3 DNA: TGTGCCAGCAGTGAAGCGATTTCAGCTGAAGCTTTCTTT.